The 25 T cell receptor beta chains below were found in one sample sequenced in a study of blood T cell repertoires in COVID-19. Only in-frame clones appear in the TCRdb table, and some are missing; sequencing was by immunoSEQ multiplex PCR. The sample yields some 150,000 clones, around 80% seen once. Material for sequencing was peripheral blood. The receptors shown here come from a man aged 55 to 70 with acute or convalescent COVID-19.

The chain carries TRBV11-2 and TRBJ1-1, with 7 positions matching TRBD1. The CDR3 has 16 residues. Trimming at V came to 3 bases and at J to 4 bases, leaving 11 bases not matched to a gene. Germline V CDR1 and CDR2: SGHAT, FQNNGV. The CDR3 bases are TGTGCCAGCAGCTTTATTTCAGGGGGTGGGGGCACTGAAGCTTTCTTT. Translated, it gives CASSFISGGGGTEAFF.

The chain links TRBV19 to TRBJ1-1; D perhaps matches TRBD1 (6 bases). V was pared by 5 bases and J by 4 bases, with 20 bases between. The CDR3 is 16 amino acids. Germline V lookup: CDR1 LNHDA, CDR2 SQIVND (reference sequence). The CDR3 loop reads CASSDLTRGRGTEAFF. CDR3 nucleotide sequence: TGTGCCAGTAGTGACCTCACCAGGGGACGGGGCACTGAAGCTTTCTTT.

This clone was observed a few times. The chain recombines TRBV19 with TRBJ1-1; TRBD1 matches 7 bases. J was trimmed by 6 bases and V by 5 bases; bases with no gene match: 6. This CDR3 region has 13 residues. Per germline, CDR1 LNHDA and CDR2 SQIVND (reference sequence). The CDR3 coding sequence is TGTGCCAGTAGTTTTACAGGGGAGGCTGAAGCTTTCTTT. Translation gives CASSFTGEAEAFF.

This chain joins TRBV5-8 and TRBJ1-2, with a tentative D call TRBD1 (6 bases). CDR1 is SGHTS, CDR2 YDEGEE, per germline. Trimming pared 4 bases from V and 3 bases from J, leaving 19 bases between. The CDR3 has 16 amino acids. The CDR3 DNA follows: TGTGCCAGCAGCCGACGACCCACAGGGCCCCACTATGGCTACACCTTC. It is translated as CASSRRPTGPHYGYTF.

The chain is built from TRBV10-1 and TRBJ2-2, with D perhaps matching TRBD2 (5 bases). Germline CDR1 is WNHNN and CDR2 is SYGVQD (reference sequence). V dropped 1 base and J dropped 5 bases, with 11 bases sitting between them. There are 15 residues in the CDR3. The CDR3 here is CASSELRAHTGELFF. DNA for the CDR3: TGCGCCAGCAGTGAGTTGCGGGCGCATACCGGGGAGCTGTTTTTT.

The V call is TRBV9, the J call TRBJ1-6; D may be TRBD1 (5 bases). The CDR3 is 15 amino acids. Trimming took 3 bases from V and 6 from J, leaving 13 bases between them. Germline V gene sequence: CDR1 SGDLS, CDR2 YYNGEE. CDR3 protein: CASSARDSGNSPLHF. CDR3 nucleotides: TGTGCCAGCAGCGCTCGAGACAGTGGTAATTCACCCCTCCACTTT.

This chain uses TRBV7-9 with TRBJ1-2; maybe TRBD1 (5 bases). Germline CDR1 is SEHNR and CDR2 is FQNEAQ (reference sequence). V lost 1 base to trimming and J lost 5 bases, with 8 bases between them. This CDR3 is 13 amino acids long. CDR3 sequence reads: CASSLGEGYGYTF. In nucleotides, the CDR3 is TGTGCCAGCAGCTTAGGGGAGGGGTATGGCTACACCTTC.

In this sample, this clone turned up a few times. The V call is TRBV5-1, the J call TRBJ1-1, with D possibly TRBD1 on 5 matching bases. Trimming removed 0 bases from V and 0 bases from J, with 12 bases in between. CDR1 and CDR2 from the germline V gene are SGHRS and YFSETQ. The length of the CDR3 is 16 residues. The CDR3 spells CASSLGGGSVNTEAFF. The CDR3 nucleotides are TGCGCCAGCAGCTTGGGCGGGGGATCTGTGAACACTGAAGCTTTCTTT.

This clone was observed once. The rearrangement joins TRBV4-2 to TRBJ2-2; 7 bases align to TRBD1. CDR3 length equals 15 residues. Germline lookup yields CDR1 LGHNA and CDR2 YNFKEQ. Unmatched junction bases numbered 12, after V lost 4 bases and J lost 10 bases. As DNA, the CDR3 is TGTGCCAGCAGCCCCTACAGGGGCCCAGGATCGGAGCTGTTTTTT. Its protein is CASSPYRGPGSELFF.

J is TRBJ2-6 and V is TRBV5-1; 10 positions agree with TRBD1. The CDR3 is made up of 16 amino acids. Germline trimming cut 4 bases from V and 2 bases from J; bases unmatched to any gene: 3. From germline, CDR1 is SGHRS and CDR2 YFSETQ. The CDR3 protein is CASSLTGGAGANVLTF. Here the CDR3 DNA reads TGCGCCAGCAGCCTGACAGGGGGCGCTGGGGCCAACGTCCTGACTTTC.

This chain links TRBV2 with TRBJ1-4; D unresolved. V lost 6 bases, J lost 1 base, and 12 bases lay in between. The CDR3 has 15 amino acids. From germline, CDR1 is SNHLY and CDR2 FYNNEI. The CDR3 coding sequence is TGTGCCAGCAGCGCAACGGGAGGAACTAATGAAAAACTGTTTTTT. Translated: CASSATGGTNEKLFF.

CDR3 protein: CASGLALAGATDTQYF. The CDR3 nucleotides read TGTGCTAGTGGTTTGGCCCTAGCGGGAGCCACAGATACGCAGTATTTT. This chain links TRBV12-5 with TRBJ2-3, with TRBD2 identical over 10 bases. Germline V gives CDR1 LGHNT, CDR2 FRNRAP. J was trimmed by 2 bases and V by 1 base; bases with no gene match: 3. This CDR3 contains 16 residues.

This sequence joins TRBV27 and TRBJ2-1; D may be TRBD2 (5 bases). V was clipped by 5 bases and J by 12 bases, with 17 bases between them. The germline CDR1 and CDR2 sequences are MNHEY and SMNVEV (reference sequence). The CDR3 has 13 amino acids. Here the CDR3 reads CASSPQSLGRQFF. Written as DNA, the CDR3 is TGTGCCAGCAGTCCCCAATCATTGGGGAGGCAGTTCTTC.

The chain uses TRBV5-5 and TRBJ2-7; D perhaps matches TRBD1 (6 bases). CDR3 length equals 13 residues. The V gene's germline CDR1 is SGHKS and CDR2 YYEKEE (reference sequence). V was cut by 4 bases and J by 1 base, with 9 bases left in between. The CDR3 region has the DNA TGTGCCAGCAGCCGGGACATATCCTACGAGCAGTACTTC. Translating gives CASSRDISYEQYF.

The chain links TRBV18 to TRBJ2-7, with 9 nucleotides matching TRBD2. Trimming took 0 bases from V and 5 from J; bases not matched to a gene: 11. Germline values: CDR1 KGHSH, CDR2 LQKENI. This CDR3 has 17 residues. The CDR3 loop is CASSPPIISGRSDEQYF. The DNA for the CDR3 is TGTGCCAGCTCACCACCGATAATTAGCGGGAGAAGCGACGAGCAGTACTTC.

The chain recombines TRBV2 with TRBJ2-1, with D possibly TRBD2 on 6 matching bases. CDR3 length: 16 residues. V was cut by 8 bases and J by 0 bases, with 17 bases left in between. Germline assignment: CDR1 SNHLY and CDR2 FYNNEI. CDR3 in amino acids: CASDFSGGSSYNEQFF. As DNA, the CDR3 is TGTGCCAGCGATTTTAGCGGAGGAAGCTCCTACAATGAGCAGTTCTTC.

The CDR3: CASSYGGDGRFSQYF. The DNA of the CDR3 is TGTGCCAGCAGTTACGGGGGGGACGGGCGGTTTTCGCAGTATTTT. The rearrangement uses TRBV6-5 and TRBJ2-3, with 7 nucleotides matching TRBD2. J was trimmed by 10 bases and V by 2 bases; bases with no gene match: 12. The CDR3 has 15 amino acids. The V gene's germline CDR1 is MNHEY and CDR2 SVGAGI.

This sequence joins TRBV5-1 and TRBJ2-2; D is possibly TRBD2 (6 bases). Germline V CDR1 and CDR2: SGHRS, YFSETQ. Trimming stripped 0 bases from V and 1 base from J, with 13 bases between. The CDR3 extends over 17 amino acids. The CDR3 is CASSLAGGSRNTGELFF. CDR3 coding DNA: TGCGCCAGCAGCTTGGCCGGAGGGAGTAGGAACACCGGGGAGCTGTTTTTT.

As DNA, the CDR3 is TGTGCCAGCAGTCTCACGGACAGGCCGAAAGGCTACACCTTC. This codes for CASSLTDRPKGYTF. The chain links TRBV28 to TRBJ1-2; 7 bases are a match to TRBD1. The length of the CDR3 is 14 residues. V gave up 5 bases and J gave up 8 bases; unmatched junction bases: 11. Looked up from germline, CDR1 is MDHEN and CDR2 is SYDVKM.

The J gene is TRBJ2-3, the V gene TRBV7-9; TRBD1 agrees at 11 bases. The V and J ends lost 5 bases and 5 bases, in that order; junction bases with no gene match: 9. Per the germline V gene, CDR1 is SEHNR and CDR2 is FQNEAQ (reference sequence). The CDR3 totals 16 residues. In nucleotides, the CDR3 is TGTGCCAGCAGCGATGGGGACAGGGGGAATCTAGATACGCAGTATTTT. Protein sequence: CASSDGDRGNLDTQYF.

The CDR3 is CASSQSGTGDYEQYF. In nucleotides, the CDR3 is TGTGCCAGCAGTCAGAGTGGGACAGGGGACTACGAGCAGTACTTC. The chain couples TRBV6-5 to TRBJ2-7, with 10 nucleotides matching TRBD1. Trimming removed 5 bases from V and 3 bases from J; junction bases left unmatched: 7. The CDR3 sequence is 15 residues long. Germline V gene data show CDR1 as MNHEY and CDR2 as SVGAGI.

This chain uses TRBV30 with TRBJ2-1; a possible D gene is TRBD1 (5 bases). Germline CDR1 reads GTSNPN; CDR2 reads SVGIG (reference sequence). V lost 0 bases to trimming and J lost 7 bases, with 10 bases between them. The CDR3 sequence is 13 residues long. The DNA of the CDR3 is TGTGCCTGGAGTGTACGGCAGGGTAATGAGCAGTTCTTC. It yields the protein CAWSVRQGNEQFF. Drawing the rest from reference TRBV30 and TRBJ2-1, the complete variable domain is SQTIHQWPATLVQPVGSPLSLECTVEGTSNPNLYWYRQAAGRGLQLLFYSVGIGQISSEVPQNLSASRPQDRQFILSSKKLLLSDSGFYLCAWSVRQGNEQFFGPGTRLTVL.

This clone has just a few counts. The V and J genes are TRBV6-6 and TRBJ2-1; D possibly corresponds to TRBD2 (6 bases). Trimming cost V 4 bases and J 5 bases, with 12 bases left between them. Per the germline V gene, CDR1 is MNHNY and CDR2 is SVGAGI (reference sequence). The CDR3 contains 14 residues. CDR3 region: CASSSGGPNNEQFF. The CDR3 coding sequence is TGTGCCAGCAGTTCTGGAGGGCCGAACAATGAGCAGTTCTTC.

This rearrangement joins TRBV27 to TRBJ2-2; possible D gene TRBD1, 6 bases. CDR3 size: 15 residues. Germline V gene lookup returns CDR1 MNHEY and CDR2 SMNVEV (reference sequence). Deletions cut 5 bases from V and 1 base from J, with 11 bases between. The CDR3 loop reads CASSHKDRNTGELFF. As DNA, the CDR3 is TGTGCCAGCAGTCATAAGGACAGGAACACCGGGGAGCTGTTTTTT.

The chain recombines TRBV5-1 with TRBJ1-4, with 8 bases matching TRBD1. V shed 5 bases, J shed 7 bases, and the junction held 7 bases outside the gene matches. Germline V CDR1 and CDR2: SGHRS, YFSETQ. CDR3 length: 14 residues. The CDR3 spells CASRQGDGSEKLFF. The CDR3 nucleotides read TGCGCCAGCAGACAGGGGGACGGATCTGAAAAACTGTTTTTT.